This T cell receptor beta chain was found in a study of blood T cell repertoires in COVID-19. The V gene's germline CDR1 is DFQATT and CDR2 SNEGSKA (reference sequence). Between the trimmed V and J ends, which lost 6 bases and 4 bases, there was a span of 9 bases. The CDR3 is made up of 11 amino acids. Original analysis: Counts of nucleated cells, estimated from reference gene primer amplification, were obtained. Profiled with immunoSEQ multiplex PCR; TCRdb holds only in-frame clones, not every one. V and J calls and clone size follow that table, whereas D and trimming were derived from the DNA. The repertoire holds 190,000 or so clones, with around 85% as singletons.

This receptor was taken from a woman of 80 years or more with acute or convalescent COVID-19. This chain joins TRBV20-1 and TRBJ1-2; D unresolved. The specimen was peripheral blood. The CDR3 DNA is TGCAGTGCGCGGGAGATCTATGGCTACACCTTC. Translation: CSAREIYGYTF.